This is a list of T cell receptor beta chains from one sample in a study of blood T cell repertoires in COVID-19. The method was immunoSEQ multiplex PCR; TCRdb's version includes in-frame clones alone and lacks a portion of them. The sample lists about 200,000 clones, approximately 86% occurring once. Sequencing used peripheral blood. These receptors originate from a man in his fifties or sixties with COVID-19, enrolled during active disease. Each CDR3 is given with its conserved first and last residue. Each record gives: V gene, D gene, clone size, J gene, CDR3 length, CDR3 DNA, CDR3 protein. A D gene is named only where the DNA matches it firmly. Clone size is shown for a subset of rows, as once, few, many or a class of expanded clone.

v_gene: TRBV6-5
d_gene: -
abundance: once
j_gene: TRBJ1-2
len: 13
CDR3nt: TGTGCCAGCAGTTACGGCCCAAACTATGGCTACACCTTC
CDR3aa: CASSYGPNYGYTF

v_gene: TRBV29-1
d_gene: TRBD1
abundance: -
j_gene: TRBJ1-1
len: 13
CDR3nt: TGCAGCGTGCACAGGGGGCAGAACACTGAAGCTTTCTTT
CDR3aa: CSVHRGQNTEAFF

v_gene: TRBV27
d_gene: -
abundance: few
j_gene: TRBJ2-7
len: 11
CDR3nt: TGTGCCAGCAGCCCATCCTACGAGCAGTACTTC
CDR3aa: CASSPSYEQYF

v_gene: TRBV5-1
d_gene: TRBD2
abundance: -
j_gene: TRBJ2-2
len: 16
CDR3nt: TGCGCCAGCAGCCCTCGAGCGGGAGGGAACACCGGGGAGCTGTTTTTT
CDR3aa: CASSPRAGGNTGELFF

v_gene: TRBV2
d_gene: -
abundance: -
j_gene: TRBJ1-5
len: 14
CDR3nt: TGTGCCAGCACTCTAGAACACGTCAATCAGCCCCAGCATTTT
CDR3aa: CASTLEHVNQPQHF

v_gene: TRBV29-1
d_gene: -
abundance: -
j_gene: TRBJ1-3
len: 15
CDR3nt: TGCAGCGCTACACAGGGTGCCGGCGGTGGAAACACCATATATTTT
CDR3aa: CSATQGAGGGNTIYF

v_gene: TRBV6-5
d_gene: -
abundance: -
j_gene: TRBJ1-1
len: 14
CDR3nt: TGTGCCAGCAGTTTCGGACAGCCGAACACTGAAGCTTTCTTT
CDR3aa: CASSFGQPNTEAFF

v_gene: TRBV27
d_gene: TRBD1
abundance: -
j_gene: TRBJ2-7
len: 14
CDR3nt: TGTGCCAGCAATAGACAGGGTAGCTCCTACGAGCAGTACTTC
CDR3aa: CASNRQGSSYEQYF

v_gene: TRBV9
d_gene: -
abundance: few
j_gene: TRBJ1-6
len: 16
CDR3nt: TGTGCCAGCAGCCCCGGGAGGGAGGCCTATAATTCACCCCTCCACTTT
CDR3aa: CASSPGREAYNSPLHF

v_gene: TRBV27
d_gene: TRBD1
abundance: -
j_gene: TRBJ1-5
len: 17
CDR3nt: TGTGCCAGCAGTTTATCGAAGACAGGGGGCCTCAATCAGCCCCAGCATTTT
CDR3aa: CASSLSKTGGLNQPQHF

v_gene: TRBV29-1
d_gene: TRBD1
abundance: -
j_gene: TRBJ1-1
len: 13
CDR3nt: TGCAGCGCCTCGGGACAGACGAACACTGAAGCTTTCTTT
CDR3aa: CSASGQTNTEAFF

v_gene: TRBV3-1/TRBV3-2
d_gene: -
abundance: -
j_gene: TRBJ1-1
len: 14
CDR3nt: TGTGCCAGCAGCCAAGTAGCAGCGAACACTGAAGCTTTCTTT
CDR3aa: CASSQVAANTEAFF

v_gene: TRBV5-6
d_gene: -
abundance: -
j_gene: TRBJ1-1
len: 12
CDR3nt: TGTGCCAGCAGCGTGACGAGGACTGAAGCTTTCTTT
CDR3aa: CASSVTRTEAFF

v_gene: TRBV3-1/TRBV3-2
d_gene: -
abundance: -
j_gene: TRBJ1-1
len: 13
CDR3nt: TGTGCCAGCAGCCAAGTCCGGAACACTGAAGCTTTCTTT
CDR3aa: CASSQVRNTEAFF

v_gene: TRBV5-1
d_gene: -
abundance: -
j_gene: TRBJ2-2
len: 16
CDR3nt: TGCGCCAGCAGCTTGGAAGAGGTCGCGAACACCGGGGAGCTGTTTTTT
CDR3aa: CASSLEEVANTGELFF